Listed below are T cell receptor beta chains from one sample, sequenced in a study of cytomegalovirus exposure and HLA in healthy donors. The assay was immunoSEQ multiplex PCR, and TCRdb's table has in-frame clones only and misses some. The sample lists 65,000 to 85,000 clones; roughly 70% were seen once. Sequenced: PBMCs. The source of these receptors is a male donor in good health and CMV-seropositive. Both conserved end residues are part of each CDR3. D genes are given only for firm matches. Clone size is stated in some rows and not others, as once, few, many or a class when expanded.

TRBJ2-2 | . | TRBV9 | . | TGTGCCAGCAGTGACAGTAACACCGGGGAGCTGTTTTTT | CASSDSNTGELFF
TRBJ2-7 | . | TRBV19 | . | TGTGCCAGTAGTATCTCCCACACGGAGAGGGCCTACGAGCAGTACTTC | CASSISHTERAYEQYF
TRBJ2-1 | . | TRBV5-4 | . | TGTGCCAGCAGCGAACCTAGGAGCCATGAGCAGTTCTTC | CASSEPRSHEQFF
TRBJ1-2 | . | TRBV29-1 | TRBD1 | TGCAGCGCCGAACCCATTACAGGGGCCCGTGGCTACACCTTC | CSAEPITGARGYTF
TRBJ2-7 | once | TRBV30 | TRBD1 | TGTGCCTGGAGTCCCGCGGGACAGGGGGCCTACGAGCAGTACTTC | CAWSPAGQGAYEQYF
TRBJ2-7 | . | TRBV5-4 | TRBD2 | TGTGCCAGCAGCTTGGGACTAGCGGGAGAGTCTTACGAGCAGTACTTC | CASSLGLAGESYEQYF
TRBJ2-2 | . | TRBV15 | TRBD1 | TGTGCCACCACCGACGACAGGGCAGGTGGCGGGGAGCTGTTTTTT | CATTDDRAGGGELFF
TRBJ2-2 | . | TRBV6-5 | . | TGTGCCAGCAGTTCTGAGACAGAAAACACCGGGGAGCTGTTTTTT | CASSSETENTGELFF
TRBJ2-3 | . | TRBV5-4 | . | TGTGCCAGCAGCTTTCGAGACAGCCTCACAGATACGCAGTATTTT | CASSFRDSLTDTQYF
TRBJ2-7 | . | TRBV30 | TRBD1 | TGTGCCTGGAGTCGGGGGCAGGGGGCGGAGGAGCAGTACTTC | CAWSRGQGAEEQYF
TRBJ2-7 | few | TRBV19 | . | TGTGCCAGTAGTATAGTATCAGGCGACGGGCAGTACTTC | CASSIVSGDGQYF
TRBJ2-5 | . | TRBV7-9 | TRBD2 | TGTGCCAGCAGAGGCGGGGGTGAGAGAGAGACCCAGTACTTC | CASRGGGERETQYF
TRBJ1-1 | . | TRBV21-1 | . | TGTGCCAGCAGCACCCTACCGACAGGGAAACTTTACGTGGACACTGAAGCTTTCTTT | CASSTLPTGKLYVDTEAFF
TRBJ1-2 | . | TRBV5-1 | . | TGCGCCAGCAGCTTGGCGTCTTCGGGTTCCGGCAGCTACACCTTC | CASSLASSGSGSYTF
TRBJ2-1 | . | TRBV7-7 | TRBD2 | TGTGCCAGCAGCCCGAGCGGGGGATCTTACAATGAGCAGTTCTTC | CASSPSGGSYNEQFF
TRBJ2-3 | . | TRBV27 | TRBD2 | TGTGCCAGCGGGGAGCGGGGGGGCCAGGGAGATACGCAGTATTTT | CASGERGGQGDTQYF
TRBJ2-2 | . | TRBV5-1 | . | TGCGCCAGCAGCTCCGATCTTTTAGCGGCAACCGGGGAGCTGTTTTTT | CASSSDLLAATGELFF
TRBJ1-1 | once | TRBV4-2 | . | TGTGCCAGCAGCCAAGACGAAGTCAGAAACACTGAAGCTTTCTTT | CASSQDEVRNTEAFF
TRBJ2-5 | . | TRBV2 | . | TGTGCCAGAAGGGGAGAGACCCAGTACTTC | CARRGETQYF
TRBJ2-3 | once | TRBV7-7 | . | TGTGCCAGCAGCCCCACGGAGGGTAGAGTCACAGATACGCAGTATTTT | CASSPTEGRVTDTQYF
TRBJ2-3 | . | TRBV7-2 | TRBD2 | TGTGCCAGCAGCGACAAGACTAGCGGACCATCCCGGCCGCGTTTT | CASSDKTSGPSRPRF
TRBJ2-7 | . | TRBV30 | . | TGTGCCTGGAGGGCCCTCCTTGTTAACTCCTACGAGCAGTACTTC | CAWRALLVNSYEQYF
TRBJ2-2 | . | TRBV5-4 | TRBD1 | TGTGCCAGCAGATACCAACAGGGGGCCCGCGGGGAGCTGTTTTTT | CASRYQQGARGELFF
TRBJ2-5 | . | TRBV5-1 | TRBD2 | TGCGCCAGCTTCGAGACTAGCGGGGGGGCGGAGACCCAGTACTTC | CASFETSGGAETQYF
TRBJ1-2 | . | TRBV5-1 | . | TGCGCCAGCAGCTTGACAGCTAACTATGGCTACACCTTC | CASSLTANYGYTF
TRBJ2-7 | few | TRBV11-2 | . | TGTGCCAGCAGCTTAGGGGTTAGCGGCTATAGCTCCTACGAGCAGTACTTC | CASSLGVSGYSSYEQYF
TRBJ1-3 | few | TRBV7-9 | . | TGTGCCAGCAGTACAGGGACCCTCTCTGGAAACACCATATATTTT | CASSTGTLSGNTIYF
TRBJ1-3 | . | TRBV9 | TRBD1 | TGTGCCAGCAGCGCCCGGGACAGAAGTGGAAACACCATATATTTT | CASSARDRSGNTIYF
TRBJ2-2 | once | TRBV5-4 | . | TGTGCCAGCAGCTTCGGGGTCGGGGAGCTGTTTTTT | CASSFGVGELFF
TRBJ1-1 | . | TRBV28 | . | TGTGCCAGCAGTCCCGCCCTCAGGTTGAACACTGAAGCTTTCTTT | CASSPALRLNTEAFF
TRBJ1-1 | . | TRBV5-1 | . | TGCGCCAGCAGCTTGGGAATGGGGGCCGACACTGAAGCTTTCTTT | CASSLGMGADTEAFF
TRBJ2-7 | medium-sized | TRBV6-6 | TRBD2 | TGTGCCAGCAGTTACTCGACTAGCGGGACTACCTACGAGCAGTACTTC | CASSYSTSGTTYEQYF